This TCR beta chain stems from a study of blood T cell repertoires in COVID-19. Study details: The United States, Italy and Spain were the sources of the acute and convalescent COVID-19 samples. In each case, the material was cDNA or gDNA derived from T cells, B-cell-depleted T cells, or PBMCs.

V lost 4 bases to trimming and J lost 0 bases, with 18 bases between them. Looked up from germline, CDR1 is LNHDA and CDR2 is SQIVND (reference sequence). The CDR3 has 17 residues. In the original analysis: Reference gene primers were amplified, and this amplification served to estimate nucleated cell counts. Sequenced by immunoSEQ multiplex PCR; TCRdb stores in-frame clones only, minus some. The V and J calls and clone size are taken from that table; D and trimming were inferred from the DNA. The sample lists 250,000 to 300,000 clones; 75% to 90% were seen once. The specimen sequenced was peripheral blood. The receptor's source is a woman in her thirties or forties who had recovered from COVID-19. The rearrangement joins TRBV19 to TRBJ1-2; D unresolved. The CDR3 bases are TGTGCCAGTAGTAGGATCGGACGGACTAATGCTAACTATGGCTACACCTTC. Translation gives CASSRIGRTNANYGYTF.